These 13 T cell receptor beta chains came from one sample sequenced in a study of cytomegalovirus exposure and HLA in healthy donors. Repertoires were generated with immunoSEQ multiplex PCR, while TCRdb's copy carries only in-frame clones and drops some. Of approximately 76,000 clones in the sample, roughly 95% were seen once. The specimen sequenced was PBMCs. The receptors derive from a woman aged 18-35 years in good health and CMV-seropositive.

The chain links TRBV5-1 to TRBJ1-1, with TRBD1 matching over 7 bases. CDR3 length: 15 amino acids. The V gene's germline CDR1 is SGHRS and CDR2 YFSETQ. J was trimmed by 0 bases and V by 4 bases; bases with no gene match: 6. CDR3 DNA sequence: TGCGCCAGCAGCGAACGACAGGGCCTGAACACTGAAGCTTTCTTT. Translating it yields CASSERQGLNTEAFF.

This clone has just one count. The chain carries TRBV5-6 and TRBJ1-5, with a tentative D call TRBD1 (6 bases). The CDR3 is made up of 15 amino acids. CDR1 and CDR2 (germline): SGHDT, YYEEEE. Trimming removed 4 bases at V and 1 base at J, with 12 bases between. The DNA of the CDR3 is TGTGCCAGCAGCCGTACAGGGCAGAGCAATCAGCCCCAGCATTTT. It codes for CASSRTGQSNQPQHF. Full variable domain (outside the CDR3, taken from reference TRBV5-6 and TRBJ1-5): DAGVTQSPTHLIKTRGQQVTLRCSPKSGHDTVSWYQQALGQGPQFIFQYYEEEERQRGNFPDRFSGHQFPNYSSELNVNALLLGDSALYLCASSRTGQSNQPQHFGDGTRLSIL.

V and J are TRBV27 and TRBJ1-2; D possibly corresponds to TRBD1 (5 bases). V was cut by 6 bases and J by 4 bases, with 18 bases left in between. Germline CDR1 is MNHEY and CDR2 is SMNVEV (reference sequence). This CDR3 is built from 15 residues. CDR3 coding DNA: TGTGCCAGCAGCCTCAACTGGGGGGTGTCCTATGGCTACACCTTC. This encodes CASSLNWGVSYGYTF.

V usage is TRBV19 and J usage is TRBJ1-5; no reliable D call. The V end lost 0 bases, the J end lost 2 bases, and 11 bases lay between the germline ends. The CDR3 is made up of 16 amino acids. CDR1 is LNHDA, CDR2 SQIVND, per germline (reference sequence). CDR3: CASSIDRDGGNQPQHF. The CDR3 DNA follows: TGTGCCAGTAGTATAGACCGAGACGGGGGCAATCAGCCCCAGCATTTT.

This chain uses TRBV7-2 with TRBJ1-4; TRBD1 aligns across 7 bases. Germline trimming cut 6 bases from V and 6 bases from J; bases unmatched to any gene: 7. CDR3 size: 14 residues. The germline gives CDR1 SGHTA, CDR2 FQGNSA. Here the CDR3 DNA reads TGTGCCAGCAGGCACAGGGGCCCCTATGAAAAACTGTTTTTT. It codes for CASRHRGPYEKLFF.

The V call is TRBV4-3, the J call TRBJ1-1; D unclear. Per the germline V gene, CDR1 is LGHNA and CDR2 is YSLEER. V was pared by 3 bases and J by 1 base, with 9 bases between. The CDR3 has 14 residues. The CDR3 DNA sequence: TGCGCCAGCAGCCATGACTGGCAGAACACTGAAGCTTTCTTT. Protein product: CASSHDWQNTEAFF.

The V and J genes are TRBV7-9 and TRBJ2-7; weak D call: TRBD1 (6 bases). V gave up 1 base and J gave up 1 base, with 11 bases separating them. CDR1 and CDR2 from the germline V gene are SEHNR and FQNEAQ (reference sequence). CDR3 length: 15 amino acids. CDR3 DNA: TGTGCCAGCAGCTTAGAACAGGGATTGTCCTACGAGCAGTACTTC. Translated: CASSLEQGLSYEQYF.

The chain carries TRBV30 and TRBJ2-1; 11 bases match TRBD1. Germline V gene data show CDR1 as GTSNPN and CDR2 as SVGIG (reference sequence). After removal of 4 bases from V and 3 bases from J, the junction contained 5 bases not matched to a gene. The CDR3 is 15 amino acids. CDR3 bases: TGTGCCTGGAACCTGGACAGGGGGCTCTACAATGAGCAGTTCTTC. Residues: CAWNLDRGLYNEQFF.

The DNA of the CDR3 is TGTGCCAGCAGCTCCCCCGGGACAGTGAACACCGGGGAGCTGTTTTTT. Protein product: CASSSPGTVNTGELFF. The chain links TRBV11-3 to TRBJ2-2, with 7 bases lining up with TRBD1. The germline CDR1 and CDR2 sequences are SGHNT and YENEEA. After removal of 4 bases from V and 1 base from J, the junction contained 6 bases not matched to a gene. This CDR3 contains 16 residues.

This chain connects TRBV5-1 to TRBJ1-4, with 8 bases matching TRBD1. This CDR3 has 18 residues. With V trimmed by 0 bases and J by 2 bases, 9 bases remained unmatched. Germline CDR1 SGHRS, CDR2 YFSETQ. The CDR3 DNA reads TGCGCCAGCAGCTTGGGGGGACAGGTCCGCGTTACTAATGAAAAACTGTTTTTT. Residues: CASSLGGQVRVTNEKLFF. The full variable domain, with the rest looked up from reference TRBV5-1 and TRBJ1-4, is KAGVTQTPRYLIKTRGQQVTLSCSPISGHRSVSWYQQTPGQGLQFLFEYFSETQRNKGNFPGRFSGRQFSNSRSEMNVSTLELGDSALYLCASSLGGQVRVTNEKLFFGSGTQLSVL.

This chain joins TRBV5-6 and TRBJ1-2, with D perhaps TRBD1 (6 bases). V dropped 4 bases and J dropped 8 bases, with 12 bases sitting between them. The CDR3 contains 12 residues. Per germline, CDR1 SGHDT and CDR2 YYEEEE. CDR3 sequence (DNA): TGTGCCAGCAGCCTACGGACAGCCGGCTACACCTTC. Protein product: CASSLRTAGYTF.

V gene TRBV7-3 combines with J gene TRBJ2-7; 8 positions agree with TRBD2. V was pared by 1 base and J by 9 bases, with 8 bases of the junction left unmatched. Germline V gene sequence: CDR1 SGHTA, CDR2 FQGTGA. This CDR3 has 14 residues. CDR3 in amino acids: CASSLNGAGERQYF. The CDR3 region has the DNA TGTGCCAGCAGCTTAAATGGAGCGGGAGAAAGGCAGTACTTC.

This clone was found once. The genes are TRBV6-5 and TRBJ1-1; 7 bases map to TRBD1. Germline CDR1 MNHEY, CDR2 SVGAGI. This CDR3 is built from 14 residues. Germline trimming cut 0 bases from V and 5 bases from J; bases unmatched to any gene: 3. The CDR3 DNA follows: TGTGCCAGCAGTTACTCGGCAGGGGGGACTGAAGCTTTCTTT. Translating it yields CASSYSAGGTEAFF.